One T cell receptor beta chain is described in this entry. It has no known antigen specificity. No qualities accompany the bases; no much larger clone lies one base away. Library preparation employed the immunoSEQ multiplex PCR assay. TCR beta CDR3 sequencing was performed on DNA from the cultured, isolated CD4+ T cells. In the authors' own workflow: Non-productive TCR sequences were removed, reads were trimmed to the CDR3 region, and CDR3s of at least 7 amino acids were retained. The MANAFEST web app was used to pick out antigen-specific clonotypes by comparing their expansion in peptide wells with that in reference cultures. For clones to be considered positive, expansion at FDR<0.05 versus reference and all other wells, an odds ratio above 5, and a frequency above 0.1% in two replicate wells were required. Cross-reactive clonotypes were defined as significantly expanded in SARS-CoV-2 spike wells and in at least one common cold coronavirus spike condition. CDR3 similarity was assessed by Levenshtein distance using the stringdist R package, and unrooted trees were constructed with ape in R 3.6.1. TCRdb stores this immuneACCESS table with in-frame sequences only. Part of the clones is absent; in the studies checked, under half of the shortfall reflects unresolved V genes, and no reason is known for the rest. The V and J calls and clone size come from that table; D and trimming were worked out from the DNA. The sample yields around 70,000 clones; more than 70% were counted once. The ten most abundant clones make up approximately 2% of the sample.

The germline V gene yields SGHTA for CDR1 and FQGTGA for CDR2. The CDR3, from cysteine to phenylalanine, totals 14 residues. Here the CDR3 DNA is all that survives: 42 bases in frame from base 1. Trimming takes 5 bases off V and 3 bases off J; junction bases not matched to a gene: 6. The sample originates from a study of vaccination effects on CD4 cells after COVID-19 (dated by TCRdb to the early 2020s). For the wider study: In the ViraFEST assay, PBMC were stimulated with viral peptide pools, and TCR sequencing was then used to find antigen-specific CD4+ T cell clonotypes based on their expansion. Cultures from other donors in the study were sequenced with the Oncomine TCR Beta short-read assay on an Illumina iSeq 100. In both COVID-19 convalescent patients and infection-naive vaccine recipients, the study compared SARS-CoV-2 spike-specific CD4+ TCR repertoires from before mRNA vaccination with those from after it. A total of 10 COVID-19 convalescent patients and a few SARS-CoV-2-naive healthy vaccine recipients were included in the full study. Each participant received two doses of an mRNA SARS-CoV-2 vaccine, either BNT162b2 or mRNA-1273. Two million PBMC per well were cultured in IMDM with about 5.4% human AB serum, 10 IU/ml IL-2 and gentamicin, plus 10 ug/ml peptides. Broad study findings and their caveats: Marked clonal contraction was observed in both infection-induced and vaccine-induced clones at late post-vaccination timepoints, consistent with waning T cell responses. The study was limited by a small number of convalescent patients and lacked early post-infection timepoints. In healthy vaccine recipients, vaccine-induced clones were almost all SARS-CoV-2 mono-reactive, with only 1 of 255 cross-reactive with common cold coronaviruses.

After approximately eleven days of culture, CD4+ T cells were isolated with the EasySep CD4+ T cell isolation kit. Negative nucleocapsid antibody results before and after vaccination confirmed that the healthy vaccine recipients had no prior SARS-CoV-2 infection. On days 3 and 7, half of the culture medium was replaced with fresh IL-2-containing medium. Unless otherwise noted, each peptide stimulation condition was cultured in triplicate wells. Using Ficoll-Paque Plus gradient centrifugation, PBMC were separated from whole blood and then either used fresh or cryopreserved at -140C. The QIAamp micro DNA kit was used to extract genomic DNA from the cultured CD4+ T cells.

Sample: CD4+ T cells from PBMCs cultured without peptide, taken before COVID-19 vaccination. The receptor comes from a human donor who received a COVID-19 vaccine. The chain is made from TRBV7-3 and TRBJ2-5, with 7 bases in between that match TRBD2. The sequence in DNA is TGTGCCAGCAGCCTGAACGGGGGGAAAGAGACCCAGTACTTC. The translation is CASSLNGGKETQYF. With the rest looked up from the reference TRBV7-3 and TRBJ2-5 genes rather than sequenced, the full variable domain is GAGVSQTPSNKVTEKGKYVELRCDPISGHTALYWYRQSLGQGPEFLIYFQGTGAADDSGLPNDRFFAVRPEGSVSTLKIQRTERGDSAVYLCASSLNGGKETQYFGPGTRLLVL.